Below are 29 T cell receptor beta chains sequenced from a single sample in a study of blood T cell repertoires in COVID-19. Using immunoSEQ multiplex PCR, the repertoire was profiled, and TCRdb retains in-frame clones only, with some absent. This sample has hundreds of thousands of clones; 82% occur once, and the top ten carry 3% to 4.5%. The specimen was peripheral blood. These receptor sequences come from a woman aged 80 or over with acute or convalescent COVID-19.

CDR3 nucleotide sequence: TGTGCCAGCTCCCAGGGTGGCAAAAACATTCAGTACTTC. Residues: CASSQGGKNIQYF. The chain combines TRBV11-3 with TRBJ2-4; tentatively, D is TRBD1 (5 bases). There are 13 residues in the CDR3. Germline CDR1 SGHNT, CDR2 YENEEA. Trimming removed 8 bases from V and 3 bases from J, with 11 bases in between.

The V and J genes are TRBV5-4 and TRBJ1-1, with unresolved D. The V gene lost 4 bases and the J gene lost 7 bases, with 14 bases spanning the gap. Per the germline V gene, CDR1 is SGHNT and CDR2 is YYREEE (reference sequence). This CDR3 region has 13 residues. CDR3 loop: CASSTLGADEAFF. CDR3 sequence (DNA): TGTGCCAGCAGCACACTTGGAGCTGATGAAGCTTTCTTT.

This clone was counted a few times. The chain uses TRBV2 and TRBJ1-5, with a possible D match to TRBD1 (5 bases). V lost 5 bases and J 4 bases, leaving 12 bases between the germline ends. This CDR3 spans 14 amino acids. Per germline, CDR1 SNHLY and CDR2 FYNNEI. The CDR3 sequence: CASSPDILNQPQHF. The CDR3 DNA reads as TGTGCCAGCAGTCCGGACATTTTGAATCAGCCCCAGCATTTT.

This chain uses TRBV3-1 (or the pseudogene TRBV3-2) with TRBJ1-2; D gene ambiguous. The germline CDR1 and CDR2 sequences are LGHDT and YNNKEL (reference sequence). The CDR3 loop spans 15 amino acids. Between the trimmed V and J ends, which lost 1 base and 1 base, there was a span of 10 bases. Written as DNA, the CDR3 is TGTGCCAGCAGCCAAGCCCTGGCCTTTAACTATGGCTACACCTTC. It yields the protein CASSQALAFNYGYTF.

The rearrangement links TRBV27 to TRBJ2-7, with D possibly TRBD2 on 6 matching bases. The V and J ends lost 3 bases and 2 bases respectively, with 14 bases between them. The CDR3 runs 15 residues. Germline V CDR1 and CDR2: MNHEY, SMNVEV (reference sequence). The CDR3 protein is CASSFWQGGTYEQYF. DNA for the CDR3: TGTGCCAGCAGTTTTTGGCAGGGAGGTACCTACGAGCAGTACTTC.

The chain links TRBV5-1 to TRBJ1-6; 9 bases are shared with TRBD1. V lost 2 bases, J lost 7 bases, and 13 bases stayed unmatched. This CDR3 is built from 18 residues. CDR1 and CDR2 from the germline V gene are SGHRS and YFSETQ. The CDR3 bases are TGCGCCAGCAGCTTATCGGGACAGGGTGTTACTGGGAATTCACCCCTCCACTTT. It codes for CASSLSGQGVTGNSPLHF. Variable domain in full (rest from reference TRBV5-1 and TRBJ1-6): KAGVTQTPRYLIKTRGQQVTLSCSPISGHRSVSWYQQTPGQGLQFLFEYFSETQRNKGNFPGRFSGRQFSNSRSEMNVSTLELGDSALYLCASSLSGQGVTGNSPLHFGNGTRLTVT.

The sample holds a few counts of this clone. V and J are TRBV12-3 or TRBV12-4 and TRBJ1-2; no firm D call. The CDR3 is 13 residues long. Trimming removed 4 bases from V and 5 bases from J, with 11 bases in between. The CDR3 here is CASSSPQVYGYTF. CDR3 in DNA: TGTGCCAGCAGTTCCCCCCAGGTATATGGCTACACCTTC.

This sequence joins TRBV6-5 and TRBJ1-1, with unresolved D. The CDR3 consists of 14 residues. Germline V gives CDR1 MNHEY, CDR2 SVGAGI. V shed 0 bases and J shed 1 base, with 6 bases lying between them. The CDR3 sequence: CASSYSVRNTEAFF. The CDR3 DNA is TGTGCCAGCAGTTACTCCGTTAGGAACACTGAAGCTTTCTTT.

The gene calls are TRBV30 and TRBJ1-3, with TRBD1 matching over 7 bases. Germline V gene sequence: CDR1 GTSNPN, CDR2 SVGIG (reference sequence). The CDR3 extends over 14 amino acids. V lost 4 bases to trimming and J lost 3 bases; unmatched junction nucleotides: 6. The CDR3 protein is CAWTWGQIGNTIYF. CDR3 DNA sequence: TGTGCCTGGACTTGGGGACAGATTGGAAACACCATATATTTT.

This sequence joins TRBV28 and TRBJ1-2; weak D call: TRBD1 (5 bases). Germline V gene sequence: CDR1 MDHEN, CDR2 SYDVKM. The CDR3 runs 12 residues. Trimming pared 9 bases from V and 3 bases from J, leaving 11 bases between. Here the CDR3 reads CASGAEYYGYTF. The CDR3 region has the DNA TGTGCCAGTGGGGCGGAGTACTATGGCTACACCTTC.

This CDR3 is CATLGWTGPNTEAFF. The CDR3, as DNA: TGTGCCACCCTCGGGTGGACAGGGCCGAACACTGAAGCTTTCTTT. The chain carries TRBV19 and TRBJ1-1, with TRBD1 matching over 8 bases. Germline lookup yields CDR1 LNHDA and CDR2 SQIVND (reference sequence). V lost 10 bases to trimming and J lost 1 base; unmatched junction nucleotides: 11. The CDR3 contains 15 residues.

This sequence joins TRBV12-5 and TRBJ1-1, with D uncertain. Trimming cost V 6 bases and J 0 bases, with 8 bases left between them. The CDR3 has 13 amino acids. Germline V lookup: CDR1 LGHNT, CDR2 FRNRAP. DNA of the CDR3: TGTGCTAGTGGAGCCGCCATGAACACTGAAGCTTTCTTT. Residues: CASGAAMNTEAFF. Full variable domain (rest looked up from reference TRBV12-5 and TRBJ1-1): DARVTQTPRHKVTEMGQEVTMRCQPILGHNTVFWYRQTMMQGLELLAYFRNRAPLDDSGMPKDRFSAEMPDATLATLKIQPSEPRDSAVYFCASGAAMNTEAFFGQGTRLTVV.

V usage is TRBV7-9 and J usage is TRBJ2-5; TRBD1 might be the D (5 bases). Germline lookup yields CDR1 SEHNR and CDR2 FQNEAQ (reference sequence). The V gene lost 11 bases and the J gene lost 1 base, with 5 bases spanning the gap. This CDR3 is 10 amino acids long. The CDR3 sequence is CAGAQETQYF. The DNA for the CDR3 is TGTGCCGGGGCCCAAGAGACCCAGTACTTC.

The gene calls are TRBV28 and TRBJ1-2, with TRBD1 matching over 7 bases. This CDR3 comprises 15 residues. With 6 bases clipped from V and 4 bases from J, the junction kept 11 bases outside the gene matches. The germline CDR1 and CDR2 sequences are MDHEN and SYDVKM. The DNA of the CDR3 is TGTGCCAGCAGCCCCGGAGGGGGCGAAGGCTATGGCTACACCTTC. The encoded protein is CASSPGGGEGYGYTF.

V gene TRBV5-4 combines with J gene TRBJ1-2; D may be TRBD1 (5 bases). The CDR3 totals 14 residues. Germline V CDR1 and CDR2: SGHNT, YYREEE (reference sequence). Between the trimmed V and J ends, which lost 2 bases and 2 bases, there was a span of 10 bases. The CDR3 sequence: CASSFGGENYGYTF. In nucleotides, the CDR3 is TGTGCCAGCAGCTTCGGGGGGGAGAACTATGGCTACACCTTC.

The V and J genes are TRBV12-5 and TRBJ1-1; perhaps TRBD1 as D (5 bases). Trimming cost V 2 bases and J 2 bases, with 15 bases left between them. Per the germline V gene, CDR1 is LGHNT and CDR2 is FRNRAP. The CDR3 has 16 amino acids. The CDR3, as DNA: TGTGCTAGTGGTTTGCAGCGCCGGGACTTTAACACTGAAGCTTTCTTT. It is translated as CASGLQRRDFNTEAFF.

The rearrangement links TRBV3-1 (or the pseudogene TRBV3-2) to TRBJ2-5; 15 bases agree with TRBD2. The CDR3 sequence is 18 residues long. Germline-derived CDR1 and CDR2 are LGHDT and YNNKEL (reference sequence). V trimming: 3 bases; J trimming: 0 bases; junction bases outside the gene matches: 5. CDR3 region: CASSQGGLAGGYQETQYF. CDR3 DNA sequence: TGTGCCAGCAGCCAGGGTGGACTAGCGGGGGGGTACCAAGAGACCCAGTACTTC.

The chain joins TRBV9 to TRBJ2-2, with 7 bases fitting TRBD2. The length of the CDR3 is 15 residues. V was pared by 5 bases and J by 4 bases, with 8 bases of the junction left unmatched. Germline assignment: CDR1 SGDLS and CDR2 YYNGEE. CDR3 sequence (DNA): TGTGCCAGCAGACCCGGGACTACCTCCACCGGGGAGCTGTTTTTT. Protein sequence: CASRPGTTSTGELFF.

This clone has a handful of counts. The gene calls are TRBV5-1 and TRBJ2-7; 10 bases fit TRBD1. Trimming removed 5 bases from V and 2 bases from J; junction bases left unmatched: 13. Germline CDR1 SGHRS, CDR2 YFSETQ. The CDR3 spans 17 residues. CDR3 region: CASRPRSGTGVTYEQYF. The CDR3 bases are TGCGCCAGCAGACCCCGTTCCGGGACAGGGGTGACCTACGAGCAGTACTTC.

The chain has TRBV6-5 and TRBJ2-3; D is unclear. The V gene lost 0 bases and the J gene lost 0 bases, with 4 bases spanning the gap. CDR1 is MNHEY, CDR2 SVGAGI, per germline. This CDR3 is 14 amino acids long. CDR3 loop: CASSYSTSTDTQYF. The CDR3 bases are TGTGCCAGCAGTTACTCGACTAGCACAGATACGCAGTATTTT.

This clone has a single count. V usage is TRBV7-7 and J usage is TRBJ2-2, with D possibly TRBD1 on 6 matching bases. Trimming removed 6 bases at V and 3 bases at J, with 14 bases between. CDR3 length equals 15 residues. Germline V gene lookup returns CDR1 SSHAT and CDR2 FNYEAQ (reference sequence). The CDR3 here is CASSPIQGYTGELFF. The CDR3 bases are TGTGCCAGCAGTCCCATACAGGGTTACACCGGGGAGCTGTTTTTT.

The rearrangement uses TRBV3-1 (or the pseudogene TRBV3-2) and TRBJ1-4; 7 nucleotides line up with TRBD1. Trimming cost V 0 bases and J 8 bases; bases outside gene matches: 9. The CDR3 is 16 residues long. Germline lookup yields CDR1 LGHDT and CDR2 YNNKEL (reference sequence). CDR3 residues: CASSQDTVGGREKLFF. CDR3 coding DNA: TGTGCCAGCAGCCAAGATACGGTAGGGGGCCGGGAAAAACTGTTTTTT.

The gene calls are TRBV3-1 (or the pseudogene TRBV3-2) and TRBJ1-1, with 11 bases that match TRBD1. Germline assignment: CDR1 LGHDT and CDR2 YNNKEL (reference sequence). J was trimmed by 1 base and V by 5 bases; bases with no gene match: 9. The CDR3 is 17 amino acids. The CDR3: CASSSGQGASGNTEAFF. The CDR3 bases are TGTGCCAGCAGCTCTGGACAGGGGGCCTCGGGGAACACTGAAGCTTTCTTT.

The gene calls are TRBV27 and TRBJ1-2; possibly TRBD1 for D (6 bases). This CDR3 has 14 residues. Germline V lookup: CDR1 MNHEY, CDR2 SMNVEV (reference sequence). Trimming pared 6 bases from V and 6 bases from J, leaving 17 bases between. CDR3: CASSSRQAVNGYTF. The CDR3 nucleotides read TGTGCCAGCAGCTCCAGACAGGCCGTTAATGGCTACACCTTC.

Remarks on this clone: The same CDR3 arises from other DNA sequences in this sample as well. The V call is TRBV6-5, the J call TRBJ1-5, with TRBD1 matching 12 bases. From germline, CDR1 is MNHEY and CDR2 SVGAGI. The CDR3 consists of 15 residues. Trimming took 6 bases from V and 5 from J; bases not matched to a gene: 5. The CDR3 bases are TGTGCCAGCAGACCCGGGACAGGGGGCTATCAGCCCCAGCATTTT. Its protein product is CASRPGTGGYQPQHF.

V gene TRBV3-1 (or the pseudogene TRBV3-2) combines with J gene TRBJ1-2; D perhaps matches TRBD1 (5 bases). The CDR3 is 13 amino acids. Per the germline V gene, CDR1 is LGHDT and CDR2 is YNNKEL (reference sequence). The germline V and J ends were trimmed by 6 bases and 1 base, with 9 bases remaining between them. The CDR3 spells CASSKTVNYGYTF. The DNA for the CDR3 is TGTGCCAGCAGTAAGACAGTTAACTATGGCTACACCTTC.

This chain joins TRBV6-5 and TRBJ1-1, with unresolved D. V was clipped by 6 bases and J by 2 bases, with 10 bases between them. Germline V gene sequence: CDR1 MNHEY, CDR2 SVGAGI. The CDR3 spans 13 residues. CDR3 in amino acids: CASRGSPNTEAFF. CDR3 DNA: TGTGCCAGCAGGGGGAGTCCCAACACTGAAGCTTTCTTT.

The chain is built from TRBV6-5 and TRBJ2-7; TRBD2 agrees at 7 bases. The J segment lost 6 bases and the V segment lost 11 bases, leaving 10 bases of the junction unmatched. Germline CDR1 is MNHEY and CDR2 is SVGAGI. The CDR3 is 12 amino acids. As DNA, the CDR3 is TGTGCCGCTCGGGGAGGGAAAGGCGAGCAGTACTTC. Amino acid sequence: CAARGGKGEQYF.

Comments on this clone: Additional DNA sequences in this sample encode the identical CDR3. This chain joins TRBV12-3 or TRBV12-4 and TRBJ2-7; D gene uncertain. The CDR3 consists of 12 residues. Trimming shortened V by 6 bases and J by 4 bases, and 10 bases separated the two germline ends. This chain's CDR3 is CASSPGGYEQYF. Written as DNA, the CDR3 is TGTGCCAGCAGCCCGGGTGGTTACGAGCAGTACTTC.